What follows describes a single TCR beta chain. The data belong to a study of technical replicates of blood from several donors. Trimming took 8 bases from V and 6 from J, leaving 5 bases between them. This CDR3 has 10 amino acids. Germline loops: CDR1 SNHLY, CDR2 FYNNEI. Sequencing was performed with immunoSEQ multiplex PCR; in TCRdb, only in-frame clones are kept and a portion is missing. The table shows some 70,000 clones, with around 91% occurring only once. The rearrangement joins TRBV2 to TRBJ2-1; D remains unclear. The receptor comes from a human donor in good health. Sequencing was performed on T cells isolated from PBMCs. The CDR3 region has the DNA TGTGCCAGCGTACTCAATGAGCAGTTCTTC. Translated: CASVLNEQFF.